This T cell receptor (beta chain) was identified during a study of blood T cell repertoires in COVID-19. In the study overall: T cells, B-cell-depleted T cells, or PBMCs provided the cDNA or gDNA that served as material.

All enrollees were roughly 18 to 90 years old and from under 25 US areas. Two negative PCRs, clearance, or symptom resolution were required of recovered Cohort 3 donors. The ends lost 3 bases at V and 5 bases at J; junction bases unmatched: 11. The CDR3 runs 17 residues. Germline loops: CDR1 SGDLS, CDR2 YYNGEE. In the authors' methods: Reference gene primer amplification gave nucleated cell count estimates. Some clones are missing from TCRdb's copy, which holds only in-frame ones; the method was immunoSEQ multiplex PCR. The DNA was the basis for D and trimming; V, J and clone size are from that table. The repertoire holds about 270,000 clones, with about nine tenths as singletons.

The receptor comes from a young woman who had recovered from COVID-19. This chain links TRBV9 with TRBJ2-3; TRBD2 agrees at 11 bases. Sequenced material: PBMCs or T cells enriched from blood (not recorded which). CDR3 DNA sequence: TGTGCCAGCAGCGCTTTTGTTCTAGCGGGAGGTGTAGATACGCAGTATTTT. This codes for CASSAFVLAGGVDTQYF.